Presented here are 25 T cell receptor beta chains from one specimen sequenced in a study of PD-L1 blockade in urothelial cancer. The time point is: peripheral blood 6 weeks after treatment start. TCRdb's table, derived via immunoSEQ multiplex PCR, lists solely in-frame clones and lacks some. The sample has roughly 100,000 clones, less than 90% seen once. The sample consisted of PBMCs, taken around atezolizumab (anti-PD-L1) treatment. The origin of the receptors is a man aged 65-85 years with urothelial cancer.

This clone was seen a handful of times. The V gene is TRBV18, the J gene TRBJ2-2; D is perhaps TRBD1 (6 bases). This CDR3 has 15 amino acids. Germline CDR1 and CDR2: KGHSH and LQKENI. The V and J ends lost 5 bases and 6 bases respectively, with 16 bases between them. The CDR3 DNA reads as TGTGCCAGCTCAGCCGGGACAAATCTATCCGGGGAGCTGTTTTTT. Amino acids: CASSAGTNLSGELFF. Using reference TRBV18 and TRBJ2-2 for the parts outside the CDR3, the full variable domain is NAGVMQNPRHLVRRRGQEARLRCSPMKGHSHVYWYRQLPEEGLKFMVYLQKENIIDESGMPKERFSAEFPKEGPSILRIQQVVRGDSAAYFCASSAGTNLSGELFFGEGSRLTVL.

This clone has only one observation. The chain couples TRBV18 to TRBJ1-4; 7 bases are a match to TRBD1. This CDR3 is built from 15 residues. V lost 3 bases and J lost 2; bases outside the gene matches: 3. CDR1 and CDR2 from the germline V gene are KGHSH and LQKENI. CDR3 loop: CASSPRTGTNEKLFF. The DNA for the CDR3 is TGTGCCAGCTCACCGCGGACAGGTACTAATGAAAAACTGTTTTTT.

This clone was seen a single time. This chain joins TRBV6-6 and TRBJ2-7; weak D call: TRBD2 (6 bases). This CDR3 is 14 amino acids long. CDR1 MNHNY and CDR2 SVGAGI come from the germline V gene (reference sequence). Trimming shortened V by 6 bases and J by 2 bases, and 14 bases separated the two germline ends. Here the CDR3 reads CASRLFREAYEQYF. The CDR3 nucleotides read TGTGCCAGCAGACTCTTCAGGGAGGCCTACGAGCAGTACTTC.

This chain uses TRBV19 with TRBJ2-5; a possible D gene is TRBD2 (7 bases). This CDR3 region has 15 residues. Germline assignment: CDR1 LNHDA and CDR2 SQIVND (reference sequence). V shed 1 base and J shed 4 bases, with 13 bases lying between them. The CDR3 nucleotides read TGTGCCAGTAGTATAGGAGGGGGGGGGAGAGAGACCCAGTACTTC. Its protein is CASSIGGGGRETQYF.

The chain employs TRBV5-5 and TRBJ1-4, with D possibly being TRBD1 (6 bases). CDR1 SGHKS and CDR2 YYEKEE come from the germline V gene (reference sequence). The CDR3 length is 15 residues. The ends were cut back, 1 base at V and 6 bases at J, with 13 bases in the middle. CDR3 amino acids: CASSLRQGKDEKLFF. CDR3 bases: TGTGCCAGCAGCTTGAGGCAGGGGAAGGATGAAAAACTGTTTTTT.

This clone was seen once. V is TRBV19 and J is TRBJ2-1; possibly TRBD2 for D (6 bases). V lost 1 base and J 10 bases, leaving 17 bases between the germline ends. This CDR3 region has 15 residues. Looked up from germline, CDR1 is LNHDA and CDR2 is SQIVND (reference sequence). For the CDR3, the DNA is TGTGCCAGTAGTATAGTAGTCGGCCGCGGAGGGGAGCAGTTCTTC. Its protein product is CASSIVVGRGGEQFF.

The CDR3 sequence: CASSQDLRTSGRTSTDTQYF. The CDR3 DNA reads TGCGCCAGCAGCCAAGATCTCCGGACTAGCGGACGTACTAGCACAGATACGCAGTATTTT. The rearrangement links TRBV4-3 to TRBJ2-3, with 10 bases aligning to TRBD2. The CDR3 has 20 amino acids. Looked up from germline, CDR1 is LGHNA and CDR2 is YSLEER. The V and J ends lost 0 bases and 0 bases, in that order; junction bases with no gene match: 12.

A note on this clone: This CDR3 is also generated by other DNA sequences in the sample. V is TRBV14 and J is TRBJ2-5, with unresolved D. The CDR3 consists of 13 residues. Trimming stripped 2 bases from V and 5 bases from J, with 9 bases between. CDR1 and CDR2 (germline): SGHDN, FVKESK. CDR3 bases: TGTGCCAGCAGCCAAAACCCACGGGAGACCCAGTACTTC. It codes for CASSQNPRETQYF.

This clone came up a few times. This chain links TRBV4-1 with TRBJ2-5; TRBD1 aligns across 7 bases. Trimming cost V 4 bases and J 5 bases; bases outside gene matches: 13. This CDR3 contains 16 residues. Per the germline V gene, CDR1 is MGHRA and CDR2 is YSYEKL. CDR3 nucleotide sequence: TGCGCCAGCAGCCCTTACAGGGGCTCTTTGCGGGAGACCCAGTACTTC. It codes for CASSPYRGSLRETQYF.

This chain joins TRBV28 and TRBJ1-4, with TRBD1 identical over 7 bases. Germline values: CDR1 MDHEN, CDR2 SYDVKM. This CDR3 contains 13 residues. The ends lost 11 bases at V and 7 bases at J; junction bases unmatched: 10. The CDR3 loop is CAVQGQTSEKLFF. The CDR3 region has the DNA TGTGCCGTACAGGGACAGACTTCTGAAAAACTGTTTTTT.

The chain is built from TRBV11-3 and TRBJ2-3, with D uncertain. The ends were cut back, 4 bases at V and 3 bases at J, with 5 bases in the middle. This CDR3 comprises 12 residues. Germline V gene data show CDR1 as SGHNT and CDR2 as YENEEA. The CDR3 region is CASSSLTDTQYF. Written as DNA, the CDR3 is TGTGCCAGCAGCTCCTTAACAGATACGCAGTATTTT.

V usage is TRBV6-6 and J usage is TRBJ2-7; no firm D call. V lost 1 base and J 5 bases, leaving 9 bases between the germline ends. Germline CDR1 is MNHNY and CDR2 is SVGAGI (reference sequence). The CDR3 length is 13 residues. CDR3 in amino acids: CASSYYSTHEQYF. CDR3 coding DNA: TGTGCCAGCAGTTACTATAGTACGCACGAGCAGTACTTC.

The genes are TRBV19 and TRBJ2-7; no firm D call. CDR1 and CDR2 from the germline V gene are LNHDA and SQIVND (reference sequence). The germline V and J ends were trimmed by 4 bases and 1 base, with 8 bases remaining between them. This CDR3 spans 13 amino acids. The chain's CDR3 is CASSTVTSYEQYF. CDR3 DNA: TGTGCCAGTAGTACGGTCACTTCCTACGAGCAGTACTTC.

The chain recombines TRBV2 with TRBJ2-7; 9 bases agree with TRBD2. Trimming removed 5 bases from V and 4 bases from J; junction bases left unmatched: 9. The CDR3 is 15 residues long. From germline, CDR1 is SNHLY and CDR2 FYNNEI. The CDR3 loop is CASSISGRGGYEQYF. The DNA for the CDR3 is TGTGCCAGCAGTATTAGCGGGAGAGGAGGGTACGAGCAGTACTTC.

CDR3 in DNA: TGTGCCAGCAGCTTGGACCCGACAGTCTTCTATGGCTACACCTTC. It is translated as CASSLDPTVFYGYTF. This chain links TRBV5-4 with TRBJ1-2, with a weak D call TRBD1 (5 bases). The CDR3 length is 15 residues. Trimming shortened V by 0 bases and J by 4 bases, and 13 bases separated the two germline ends. Germline-derived CDR1 and CDR2 are SGHNT and YYREEE (reference sequence).

This rearrangement joins TRBV9 to TRBJ1-3, with D hard to call. This CDR3 spans 13 amino acids. V lost 2 bases to trimming and J lost 4 bases, with 7 bases between them. Germline values: CDR1 SGDLS, CDR2 YYNGEE. Written as DNA, the CDR3 is TGTGCCAGCAGCGTCGCCGGGGGAAACACCATATATTTT. This sequence encodes CASSVAGGNTIYF.

V gene TRBV19 combines with J gene TRBJ1-1, with D uncertain. This CDR3 has 14 residues. The germline CDR1 and CDR2 sequences are LNHDA and SQIVND (reference sequence). V was clipped by 3 bases and J by 3 bases, with 11 bases between them. Here the CDR3 reads CASSIIGRDTEAFF. The CDR3 DNA reads TGTGCCAGTAGTATCATCGGGAGGGACACTGAAGCTTTCTTT.

The chain joins TRBV6-1 to TRBJ2-5; 8 nucleotides align to TRBD2. The CDR3 is 15 amino acids. Germline V gives CDR1 MNHNS, CDR2 SASEGT. Trimming cost V 2 bases and J 3 bases; bases outside gene matches: 5. CDR3 in DNA: TGTGCCAGCAGTGAACCTCGGGGGGGCAAAGAGACCCAGTACTTC. Its protein is CASSEPRGGKETQYF.

V usage is TRBV27 and J usage is TRBJ2-7; maybe TRBD1 (5 bases). The CDR3 totals 14 residues. The germline V gene encodes CDR1 MNHEY and CDR2 SMNVEV (reference sequence). Trimming removed 5 bases from V and 6 bases from J, with 17 bases in between. The CDR3 here is CASSKQATWGEQYF. CDR3 coding DNA: TGTGCCAGCAGTAAACAGGCCACCTGGGGCGAGCAGTACTTC.

In its sample, this clone was seen a few times. V gene TRBV10-3 combines with J gene TRBJ1-2, with 7 bases matching TRBD1. Germline assignment: CDR1 ENHRY and CDR2 SYGVKD. This CDR3 contains 15 residues. V shed 2 bases and J 4 bases; nucleotides not matched to a gene: 7. The CDR3 DNA follows: TGTGCCATCAGTGAGCTTCCGGGACAGCCCTATGGCTACACCTTC. Translation gives CAISELPGQPYGYTF.

Here the CDR3 DNA reads TGTGCCAGCAGTCTGGACAGCATCTCCTACGAGCAGTACTTC. Protein product: CASSLDSISYEQYF. The chain links TRBV2 to TRBJ2-7, with D possibly TRBD1 on 6 matching bases. CDR1 and CDR2 from the germline V gene are SNHLY and FYNNEI. The CDR3 spans 14 residues. Trimming shortened V by 5 bases and J by 0 bases, and 11 bases separated the two germline ends.

DNA of the CDR3: TGCGCCAGCAGCCCGCCAACCCGCCAGTACCATGGCTACACCTTC. Translation gives CASSPPTRQYHGYTF. The chain uses TRBV4-1 and TRBJ1-2, with D hard to call. Trimming stripped 4 bases from V and 6 bases from J, with 18 bases between. The CDR3 is made up of 15 amino acids. CDR1 and CDR2 from the germline V gene are MGHRA and YSYEKL.

The V gene is TRBV6-5, the J gene TRBJ2-1; TRBD2 might be the D (6 bases). V lost 2 bases to trimming and J lost 8 bases, with 16 bases between them. In germline, CDR1 is MNHEY, CDR2 SVGAGI. This CDR3 spans 15 amino acids. CDR3 loop: CASSYAGLRFDEQFF. The CDR3 DNA reads TGTGCCAGCAGTTACGCGGGACTCCGATTCGATGAGCAGTTCTTC.

The chain is built from TRBV19 and TRBJ1-2, with 8 bases fitting TRBD1. There are 18 residues in the CDR3. The germline V gene encodes CDR1 LNHDA and CDR2 SQIVND (reference sequence). V gave up 3 bases and J gave up 6 bases; unmatched junction bases: 18. CDR3 region: CASSILEGQVTPGDGYTF. DNA for the CDR3: TGTGCCAGTAGTATCTTGGAGGGACAGGTAACCCCTGGAGATGGCTACACCTTC.

V usage is TRBV11-3 and J usage is TRBJ2-2; 8 bases line up with TRBD1. Germline V gene lookup returns CDR1 SGHNT and CDR2 YENEEA. The CDR3 spans 15 residues. V shed 6 bases, J shed 1 base, and the junction held 4 bases outside the gene matches. In nucleotides, the CDR3 is TGTGCCAGCAGGGGGACAGGAGAGAACACCGGGGAGCTGTTTTTT. Translation: CASRGTGENTGELFF.